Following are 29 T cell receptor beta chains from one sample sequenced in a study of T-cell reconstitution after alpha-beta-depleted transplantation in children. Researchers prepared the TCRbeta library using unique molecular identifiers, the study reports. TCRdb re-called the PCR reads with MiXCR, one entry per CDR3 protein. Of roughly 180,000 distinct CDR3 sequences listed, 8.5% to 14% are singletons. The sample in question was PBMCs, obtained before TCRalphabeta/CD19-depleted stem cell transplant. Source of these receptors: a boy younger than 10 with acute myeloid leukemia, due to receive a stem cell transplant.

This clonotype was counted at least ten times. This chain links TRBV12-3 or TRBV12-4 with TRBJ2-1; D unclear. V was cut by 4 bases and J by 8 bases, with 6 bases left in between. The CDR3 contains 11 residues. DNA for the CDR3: TGTGCCAGCAGTTCCACCTATGAGCAGTTCTTC. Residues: CASSSTYEQFF.

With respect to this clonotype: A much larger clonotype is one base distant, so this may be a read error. The CDR3 DNA follows: TGTGTCAGCAGCCAAGTGGCAGGGTTGTCGAACACTGAAGCTTTCTTT. Amino acids: CVSSQVAGLSNTEAFF. The chain has TRBV3-1 and TRBJ1-1; possibly TRBD1 for D (5 bases). The CDR3 has 16 amino acids. CDR1 is LGHDT, CDR2 YNNKEL, per germline (reference sequence).

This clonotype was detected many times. The CDR3, as DNA: TGTGCCAGCAGAATGGCGGGAATACAAGAGACCCAGTACTTC. It encodes CASRMAGIQETQYF. This rearrangement joins TRBV12-3 or TRBV12-4 to TRBJ2-5; D perhaps matches TRBD2 (6 bases). The CDR3 extends over 14 amino acids. Trimming took 6 bases from V and 2 from J, leaving 13 bases between them.

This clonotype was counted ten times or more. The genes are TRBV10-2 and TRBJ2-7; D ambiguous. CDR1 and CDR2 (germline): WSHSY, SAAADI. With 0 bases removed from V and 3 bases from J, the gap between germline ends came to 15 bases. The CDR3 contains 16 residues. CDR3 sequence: CASSESRILINYEQYV. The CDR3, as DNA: TGCGCCAGCAGTGAGTCCAGAATTTTGATTAACTACGAGCAGTACGTC.

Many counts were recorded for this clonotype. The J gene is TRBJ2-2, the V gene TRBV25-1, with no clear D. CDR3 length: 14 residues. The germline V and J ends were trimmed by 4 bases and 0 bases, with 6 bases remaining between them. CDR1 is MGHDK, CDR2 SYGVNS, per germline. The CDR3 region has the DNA TGTGCCAGCAGTGCTCCAGCGAACACCGGGGAGCTGTTTTTT. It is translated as CASSAPANTGELFF.

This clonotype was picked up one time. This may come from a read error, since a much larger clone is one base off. CDR3 region: CATAETYSSTDTQYF. The CDR3 DNA is TGTGCCACCGCCGAGACCTATAGCAGCACAGATACGCAGTATTTT. V is TRBV15 and J is TRBJ2-3; D is uncertain. Trimming stripped 8 bases from V and 0 bases from J, with 15 bases between. Germline CDR1 LNHNV, CDR2 YYDKDF (reference sequence). CDR3 length: 15 residues. Filled out from reference TRBV15 and TRBJ2-3, the complete variable domain reads DAMVIQNPRYQVTQFGKPVTLSCSQTLNHNVMYWYQQKSSQAPKLLFHYYDKDFNNEADTPDNFQSRRPNTSFCFLDIRSPGLGDTAMYLCATAETYSSTDTQYFGPGTRLTVL.

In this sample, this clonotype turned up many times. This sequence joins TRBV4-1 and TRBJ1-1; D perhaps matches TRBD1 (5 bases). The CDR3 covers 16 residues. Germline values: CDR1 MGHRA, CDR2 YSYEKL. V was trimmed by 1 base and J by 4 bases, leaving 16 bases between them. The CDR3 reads CASSQAFLAGFTEAFF. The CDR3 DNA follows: TGCGCCAGCAGCCAAGCGTTCCTGGCAGGGTTCACTGAAGCTTTCTTT.

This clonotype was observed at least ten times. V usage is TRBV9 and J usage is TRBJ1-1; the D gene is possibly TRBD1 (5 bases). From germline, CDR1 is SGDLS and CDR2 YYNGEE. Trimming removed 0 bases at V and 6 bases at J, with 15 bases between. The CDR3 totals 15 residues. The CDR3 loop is CASSVVGEGYSEAFF. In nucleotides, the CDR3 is TGTGCCAGCAGCGTAGTAGGGGAAGGGTACTCTGAAGCTTTCTTT. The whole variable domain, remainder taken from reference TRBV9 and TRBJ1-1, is DSGVTQTPKHLITATGQRVTLRCSPRSGDLSVYWYQQSLDQGLQFLIQYYNGEERAKGNILERFSAQQFPDLHSELNLSSLELGDSALYFCASSVVGEGYSEAFFGQGTRLTVV.

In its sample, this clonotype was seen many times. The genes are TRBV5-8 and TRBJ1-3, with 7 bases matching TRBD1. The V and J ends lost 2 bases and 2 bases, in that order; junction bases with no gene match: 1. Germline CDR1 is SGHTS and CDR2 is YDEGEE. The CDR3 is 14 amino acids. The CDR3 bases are TGTGCCAGCAGCTTTACAGGGGCTGGAAACACCATATATTTT. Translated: CASSFTGAGNTIYF.

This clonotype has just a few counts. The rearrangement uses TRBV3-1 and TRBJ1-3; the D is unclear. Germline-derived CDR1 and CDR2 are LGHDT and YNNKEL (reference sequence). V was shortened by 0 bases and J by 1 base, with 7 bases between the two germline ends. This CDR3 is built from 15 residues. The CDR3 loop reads CASSQDRASGNTIYF. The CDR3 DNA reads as TGTGCCAGCAGCCAAGATCGCGCGTCTGGAAACACCATATATTTT.

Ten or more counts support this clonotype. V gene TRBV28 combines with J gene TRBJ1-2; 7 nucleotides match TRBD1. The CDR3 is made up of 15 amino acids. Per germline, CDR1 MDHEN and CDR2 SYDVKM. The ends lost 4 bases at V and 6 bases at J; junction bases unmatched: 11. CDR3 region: CASSSPTGDRNGYTF. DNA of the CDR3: TGTGCCAGCAGTTCTCCAACAGGGGATAGAAATGGCTACACCTTC.

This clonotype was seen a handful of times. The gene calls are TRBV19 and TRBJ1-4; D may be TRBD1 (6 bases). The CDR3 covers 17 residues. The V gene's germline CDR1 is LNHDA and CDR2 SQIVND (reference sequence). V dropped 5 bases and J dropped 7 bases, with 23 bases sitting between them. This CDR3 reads CASSLPRTGPQREKLFF. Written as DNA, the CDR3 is TGTGCCAGTAGTCTACCCAGAACAGGGCCCCAACGTGAAAAACTGTTTTTT.

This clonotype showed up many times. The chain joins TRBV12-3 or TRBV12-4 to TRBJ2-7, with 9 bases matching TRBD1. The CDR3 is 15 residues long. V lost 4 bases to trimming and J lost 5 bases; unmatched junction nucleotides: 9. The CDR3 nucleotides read TGTGCCAGCAGTTCCGGGGGGACAGGGCTCCACGAGCAGTACTTC. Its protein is CASSSGGTGLHEQYF.

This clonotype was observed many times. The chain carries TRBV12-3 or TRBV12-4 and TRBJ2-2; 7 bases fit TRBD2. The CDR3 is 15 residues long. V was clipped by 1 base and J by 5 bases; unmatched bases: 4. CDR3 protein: CASSLVMRETGELFF. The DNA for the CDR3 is TGTGCCAGCAGTTTAGTTATGCGGGAGACCGGGGAGCTGTTTTTT.

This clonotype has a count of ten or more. This CDR3 reads CASSLTPAHEQFF. The CDR3 DNA is TGTGCCAGCAGCCTTACTCCCGCCCATGAGCAGTTCTTC. The J gene is TRBJ2-1, the V gene TRBV7-2; no clear D gene. CDR3 length: 13 amino acids. The germline CDR1 and CDR2 sequences are SGHTA and FQGNSA. Trimming removed 5 bases from V and 8 bases from J, with 13 bases in between.

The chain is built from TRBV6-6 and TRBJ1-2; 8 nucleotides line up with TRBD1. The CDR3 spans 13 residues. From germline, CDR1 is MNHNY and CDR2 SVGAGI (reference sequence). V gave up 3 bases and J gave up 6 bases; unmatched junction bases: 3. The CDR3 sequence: CASSYETGDGYTF. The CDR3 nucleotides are TGTGCCAGCAGTTATGAGACAGGGGATGGCTACACCTTC.

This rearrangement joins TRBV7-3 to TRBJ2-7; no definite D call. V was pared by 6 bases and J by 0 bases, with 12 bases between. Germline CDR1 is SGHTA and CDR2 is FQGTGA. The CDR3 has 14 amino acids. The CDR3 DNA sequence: TGTGCCAGCAGGGAGACTCCCAGCTCCTACGAGCAGTACTTC. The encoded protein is CASRETPSSYEQYF.

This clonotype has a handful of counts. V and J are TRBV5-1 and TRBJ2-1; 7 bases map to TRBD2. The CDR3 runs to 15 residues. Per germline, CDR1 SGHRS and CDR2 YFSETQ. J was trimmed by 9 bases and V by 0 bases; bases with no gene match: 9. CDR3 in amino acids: CASSLGLAVGSEQFF. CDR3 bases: TGCGCCAGCAGCTTGGGTCTAGCGGTTGGGAGTGAGCAGTTCTTC.

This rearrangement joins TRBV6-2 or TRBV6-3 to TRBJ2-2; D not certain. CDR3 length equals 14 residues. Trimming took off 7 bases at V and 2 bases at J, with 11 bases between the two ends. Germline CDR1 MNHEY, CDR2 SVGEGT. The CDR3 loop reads CASTDVTNTGELFF. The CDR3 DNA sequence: TGTGCCAGCACGGACGTCACTAACACCGGGGAGCTGTTTTTT.

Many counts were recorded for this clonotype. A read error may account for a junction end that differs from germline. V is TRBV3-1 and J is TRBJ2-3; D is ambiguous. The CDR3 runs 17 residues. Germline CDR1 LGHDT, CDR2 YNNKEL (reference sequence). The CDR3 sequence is CASSHSAGPPSTYTQYF. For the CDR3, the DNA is TGTGCCAGCAGCCACTCGGCCGGACCACCCAGCACATATACGCAGTATTTT.

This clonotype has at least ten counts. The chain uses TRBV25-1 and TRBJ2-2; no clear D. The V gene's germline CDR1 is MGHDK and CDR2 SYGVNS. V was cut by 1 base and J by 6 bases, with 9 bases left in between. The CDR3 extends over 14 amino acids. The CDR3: CASSEFSDSGELFF. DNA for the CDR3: TGTGCCAGCAGTGAATTCTCGGATTCCGGGGAGCTGTTTTTT.

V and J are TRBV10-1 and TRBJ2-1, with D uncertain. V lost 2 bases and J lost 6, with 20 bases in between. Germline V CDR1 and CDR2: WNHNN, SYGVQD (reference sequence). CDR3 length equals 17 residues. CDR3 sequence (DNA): TGCGCCAGCAGTGAGAATCTAGGCAAAGGTTTCTTCAATGAGCAGTTCTTC. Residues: CASSENLGKGFFNEQFF.

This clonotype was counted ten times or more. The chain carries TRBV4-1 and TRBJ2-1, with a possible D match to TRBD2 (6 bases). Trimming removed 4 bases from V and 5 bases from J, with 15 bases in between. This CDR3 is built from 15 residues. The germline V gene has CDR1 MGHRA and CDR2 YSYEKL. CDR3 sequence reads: CASSLNSVADNEQFF. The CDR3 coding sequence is TGCGCCAGCAGCCTTAATAGTGTAGCGGACAATGAGCAGTTCTTC.

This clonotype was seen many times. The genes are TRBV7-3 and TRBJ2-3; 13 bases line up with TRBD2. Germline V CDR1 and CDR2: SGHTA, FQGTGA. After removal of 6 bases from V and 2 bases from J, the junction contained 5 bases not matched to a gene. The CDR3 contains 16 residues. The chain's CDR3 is CASRSGTSGNTDTQYF. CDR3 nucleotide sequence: TGTGCCAGCAGATCAGGGACTAGCGGGAACACAGATACGCAGTATTTT.

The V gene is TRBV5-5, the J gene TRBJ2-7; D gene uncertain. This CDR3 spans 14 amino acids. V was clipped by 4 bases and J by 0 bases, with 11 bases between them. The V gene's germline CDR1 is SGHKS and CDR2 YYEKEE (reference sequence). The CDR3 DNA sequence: TGTGCCAGCAGCCTAGGGATTGTCTCCTACGAGCAGTACGTC. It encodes CASSLGIVSYEQYV.

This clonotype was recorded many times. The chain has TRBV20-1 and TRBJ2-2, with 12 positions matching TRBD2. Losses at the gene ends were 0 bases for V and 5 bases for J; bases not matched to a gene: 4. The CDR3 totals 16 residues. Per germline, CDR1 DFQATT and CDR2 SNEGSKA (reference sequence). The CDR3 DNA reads TGCAGTGCTAGAGATCCTAGCGGGGGGGATACCGGGGAGCTGTTTTTT. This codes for CSARDPSGGDTGELFF.

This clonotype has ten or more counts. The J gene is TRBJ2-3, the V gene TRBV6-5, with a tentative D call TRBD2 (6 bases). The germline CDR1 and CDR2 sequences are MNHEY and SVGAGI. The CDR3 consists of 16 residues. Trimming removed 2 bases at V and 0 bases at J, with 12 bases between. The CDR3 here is CASSYDWRGSTDTQYF. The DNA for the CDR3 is TGTGCCAGCAGTTACGACTGGCGGGGTAGCACAGATACGCAGTATTTT.

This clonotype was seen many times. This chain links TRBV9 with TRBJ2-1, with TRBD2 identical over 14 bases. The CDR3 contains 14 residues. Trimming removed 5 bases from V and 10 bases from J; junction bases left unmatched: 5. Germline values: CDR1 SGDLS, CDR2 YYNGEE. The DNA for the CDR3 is TGTGCCAGCAGTCAGGGACTAGCGGGAGCCGAGCAGTTCTTC. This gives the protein CASSQGLAGAEQFF.

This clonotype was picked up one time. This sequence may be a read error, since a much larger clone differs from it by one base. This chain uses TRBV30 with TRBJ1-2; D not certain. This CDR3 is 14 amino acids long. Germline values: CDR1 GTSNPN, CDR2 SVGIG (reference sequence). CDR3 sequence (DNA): TGTGCCTGGAGTTCAGGCGTTGGGTCCTATGGCAACACCTTC. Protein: CAWSSGVGSYGNTF.